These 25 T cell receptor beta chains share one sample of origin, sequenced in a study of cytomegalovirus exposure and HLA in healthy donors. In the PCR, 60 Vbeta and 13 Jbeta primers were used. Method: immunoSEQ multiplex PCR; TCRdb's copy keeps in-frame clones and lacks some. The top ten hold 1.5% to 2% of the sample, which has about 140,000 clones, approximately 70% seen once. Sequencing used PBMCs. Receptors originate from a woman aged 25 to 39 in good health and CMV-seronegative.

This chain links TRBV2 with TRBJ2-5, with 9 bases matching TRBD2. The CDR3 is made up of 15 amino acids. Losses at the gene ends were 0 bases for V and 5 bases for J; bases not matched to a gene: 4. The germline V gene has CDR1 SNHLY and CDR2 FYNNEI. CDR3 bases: TGTGCCAGCAGTGAAGCCCTAGCGGGGCGGGAGACCCAGTACTTC. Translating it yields CASSEALAGRETQYF.

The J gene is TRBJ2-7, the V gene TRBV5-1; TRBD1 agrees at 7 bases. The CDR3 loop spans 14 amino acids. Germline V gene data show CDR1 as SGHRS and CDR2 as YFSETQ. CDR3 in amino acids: CASNLDRCPFEQYV. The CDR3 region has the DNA TGCGCCAGCAACTTGGACAGGTGCCCGTTCGAGCAGTACGTC.

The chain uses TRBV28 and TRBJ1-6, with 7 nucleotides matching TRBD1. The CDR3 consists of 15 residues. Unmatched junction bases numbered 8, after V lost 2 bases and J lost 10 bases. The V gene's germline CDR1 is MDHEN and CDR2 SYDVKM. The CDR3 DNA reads TGTGCCAGCAGTTTAGCCCAGGGGGACGGCTCACCCCTCCACTTT. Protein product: CASSLAQGDGSPLHF.

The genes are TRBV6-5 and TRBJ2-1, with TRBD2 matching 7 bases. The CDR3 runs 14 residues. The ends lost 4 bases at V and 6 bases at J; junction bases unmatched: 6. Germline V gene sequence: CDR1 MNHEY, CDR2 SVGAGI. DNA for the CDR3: TGTGCCAGCAGTTCCGGGACTACCTCCAATGAGCAGTTCTTC. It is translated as CASSSGTTSNEQFF.

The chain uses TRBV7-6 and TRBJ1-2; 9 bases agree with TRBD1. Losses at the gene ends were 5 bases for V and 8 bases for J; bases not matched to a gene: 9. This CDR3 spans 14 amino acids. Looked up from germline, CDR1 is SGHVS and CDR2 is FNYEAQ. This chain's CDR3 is CASSRRQGVEGYTF. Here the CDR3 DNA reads TGTGCCAGCAGCCGCAGACAGGGGGTGGAAGGCTACACCTTC.

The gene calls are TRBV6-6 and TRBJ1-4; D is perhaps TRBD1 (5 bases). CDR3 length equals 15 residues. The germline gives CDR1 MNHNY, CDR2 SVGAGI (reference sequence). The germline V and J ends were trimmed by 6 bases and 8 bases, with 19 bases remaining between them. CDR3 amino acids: CASRTVEGMEEKLFF. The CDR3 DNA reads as TGTGCCAGCAGGACAGTGGAGGGGATGGAGGAAAAACTGTTTTTT.

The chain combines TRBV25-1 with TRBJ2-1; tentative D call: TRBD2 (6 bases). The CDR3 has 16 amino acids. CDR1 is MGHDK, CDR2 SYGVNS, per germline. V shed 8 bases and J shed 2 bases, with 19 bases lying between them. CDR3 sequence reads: CASAESRDSTYNEQFF. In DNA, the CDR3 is TGTGCCAGCGCTGAGAGTAGGGACTCTACCTACAATGAGCAGTTCTTC.

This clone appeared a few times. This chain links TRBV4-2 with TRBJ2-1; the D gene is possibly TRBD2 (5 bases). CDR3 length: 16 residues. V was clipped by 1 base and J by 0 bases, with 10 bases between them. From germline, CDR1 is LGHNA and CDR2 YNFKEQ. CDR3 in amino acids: CASSQVRTSSYNEQFF. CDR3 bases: TGTGCCAGCAGCCAAGTACGGACTTCCTCCTACAATGAGCAGTTCTTC.

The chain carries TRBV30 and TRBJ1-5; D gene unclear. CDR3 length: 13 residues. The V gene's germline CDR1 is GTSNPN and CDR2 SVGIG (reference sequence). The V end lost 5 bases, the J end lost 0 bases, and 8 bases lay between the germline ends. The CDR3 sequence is CAWGLNSNQPQHF. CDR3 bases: TGTGCCTGGGGACTAAATAGCAATCAGCCCCAGCATTTT.

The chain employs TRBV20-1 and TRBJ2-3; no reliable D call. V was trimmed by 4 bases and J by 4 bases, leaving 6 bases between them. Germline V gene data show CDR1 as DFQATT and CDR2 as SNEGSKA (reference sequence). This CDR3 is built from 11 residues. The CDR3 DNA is TGCAGTGCTAATTCCGCAGATACGCAGTATTTT. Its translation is CSANSADTQYF.

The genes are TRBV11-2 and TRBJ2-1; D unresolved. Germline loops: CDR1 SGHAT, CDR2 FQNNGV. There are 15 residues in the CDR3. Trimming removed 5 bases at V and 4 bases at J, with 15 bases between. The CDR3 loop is CASSPIQTGYNEQFF. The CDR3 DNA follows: TGTGCCAGCAGCCCCATTCAGACTGGGTACAATGAGCAGTTCTTC. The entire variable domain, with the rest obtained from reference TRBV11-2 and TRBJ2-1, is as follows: EAGVAQSPRYKIIEKRQSVAFWCNPISGHATLYWYQQILGQGPKLLIQFQNNGVVDDSQLPKDRFSAERLKGVDSTLKIQPAKLEDSAVYLCASSPIQTGYNEQFFGPGTRLTVL.

CDR3 in DNA: TGTGCCAGCAGCATCGGGACACCAGGAAACACCATATATTTT. It is translated as CASSIGTPGNTIYF. The rearrangement uses TRBV5-4 and TRBJ1-3; the D gene is possibly TRBD1 (6 bases). CDR3 length: 14 residues. V dropped 4 bases and J dropped 4 bases, with 12 bases sitting between them. Looked up from germline, CDR1 is SGHNT and CDR2 is YYREEE (reference sequence).

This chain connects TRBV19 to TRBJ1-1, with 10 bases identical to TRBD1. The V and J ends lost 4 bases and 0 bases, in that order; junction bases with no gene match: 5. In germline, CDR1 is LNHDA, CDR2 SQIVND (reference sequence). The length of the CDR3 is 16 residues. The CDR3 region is CASSRQGAYMNTEAFF. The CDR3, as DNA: TGTGCCAGTAGTAGACAGGGGGCTTACATGAACACTGAAGCTTTCTTT.

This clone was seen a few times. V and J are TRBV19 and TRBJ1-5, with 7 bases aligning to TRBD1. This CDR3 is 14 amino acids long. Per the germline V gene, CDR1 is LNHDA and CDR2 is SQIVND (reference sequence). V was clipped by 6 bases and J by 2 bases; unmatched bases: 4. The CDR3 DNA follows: TGTGCCAGTAGGGACAGGAGGGGCAATCAGCCCCAGCATTTT. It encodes CASRDRRGNQPQHF.

The CDR3 bases are TGTGCCAGTGGACCGGGACAGCCGTATGAGACCCAGTACTTC. This sequence encodes CASGPGQPYETQYF. The chain couples TRBV11-3 to TRBJ2-5; 7 nucleotides match TRBD1. V lost 9 bases to trimming and J lost 5 bases; unmatched junction nucleotides: 12. CDR1 SGHNT and CDR2 YENEEA come from the germline V gene. The CDR3 has 14 amino acids.

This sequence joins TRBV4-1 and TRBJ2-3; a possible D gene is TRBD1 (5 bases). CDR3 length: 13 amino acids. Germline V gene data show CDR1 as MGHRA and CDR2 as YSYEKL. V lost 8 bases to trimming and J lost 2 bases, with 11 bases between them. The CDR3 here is CASGADLTDTQYF. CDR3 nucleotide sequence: TGCGCCAGCGGGGCGGACCTCACAGATACGCAGTATTTT.

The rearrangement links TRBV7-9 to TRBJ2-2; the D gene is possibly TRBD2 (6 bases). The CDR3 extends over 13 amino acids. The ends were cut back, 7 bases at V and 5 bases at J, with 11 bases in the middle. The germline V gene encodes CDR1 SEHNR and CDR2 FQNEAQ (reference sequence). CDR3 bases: TGTGCCAGCATCGGAGGAGGGACCGGGGAGCTGTTTTTT. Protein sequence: CASIGGGTGELFF.

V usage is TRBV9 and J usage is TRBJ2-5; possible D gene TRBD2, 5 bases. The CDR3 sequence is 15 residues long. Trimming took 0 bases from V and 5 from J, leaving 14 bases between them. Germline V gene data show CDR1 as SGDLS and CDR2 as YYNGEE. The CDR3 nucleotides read TGTGCCAGCAGCGTAGTCCCCGAGGGCTTGGAGACCCAGTACTTC. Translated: CASSVVPEGLETQYF.

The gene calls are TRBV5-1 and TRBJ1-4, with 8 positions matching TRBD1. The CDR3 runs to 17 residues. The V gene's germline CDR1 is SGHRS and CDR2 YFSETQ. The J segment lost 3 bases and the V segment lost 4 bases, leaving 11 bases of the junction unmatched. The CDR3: CASSPGQGPPSNEKLFF. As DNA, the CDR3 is TGCGCCAGCAGCCCCGGACAGGGCCCCCCGTCTAATGAAAAACTGTTTTTT.

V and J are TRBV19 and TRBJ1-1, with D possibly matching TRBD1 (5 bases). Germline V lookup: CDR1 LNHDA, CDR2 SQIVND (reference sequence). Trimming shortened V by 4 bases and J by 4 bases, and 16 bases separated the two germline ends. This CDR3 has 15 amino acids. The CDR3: CASSRAGHPGTEAFF. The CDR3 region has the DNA TGTGCCAGTAGTAGGGCCGGACACCCGGGCACTGAAGCTTTCTTT.

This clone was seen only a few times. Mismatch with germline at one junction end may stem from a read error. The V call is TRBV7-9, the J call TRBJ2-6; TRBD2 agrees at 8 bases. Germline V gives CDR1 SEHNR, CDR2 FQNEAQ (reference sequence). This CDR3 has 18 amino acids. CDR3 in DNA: TGTTCCAGCAGCTCGACGACTCCGGGACTAGGTGAGGCCAACGTCCTGACTTTC. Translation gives CSSSSTTPGLGEANVLTF.

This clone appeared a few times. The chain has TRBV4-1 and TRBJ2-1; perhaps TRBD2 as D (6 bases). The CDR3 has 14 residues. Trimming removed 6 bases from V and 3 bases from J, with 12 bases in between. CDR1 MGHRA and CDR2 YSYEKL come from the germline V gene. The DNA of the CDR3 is TGCGCCAGCAGATCGGGCGGGAACTACAATGAGCAGTTCTTC. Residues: CASRSGGNYNEQFF.

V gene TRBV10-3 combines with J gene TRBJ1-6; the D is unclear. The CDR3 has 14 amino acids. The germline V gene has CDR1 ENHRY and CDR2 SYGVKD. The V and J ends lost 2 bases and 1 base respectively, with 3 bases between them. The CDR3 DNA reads TGTGCCATCAGTGAGCAGTCCTATAATTCACCCCTCCACTTT. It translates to CAISEQSYNSPLHF.

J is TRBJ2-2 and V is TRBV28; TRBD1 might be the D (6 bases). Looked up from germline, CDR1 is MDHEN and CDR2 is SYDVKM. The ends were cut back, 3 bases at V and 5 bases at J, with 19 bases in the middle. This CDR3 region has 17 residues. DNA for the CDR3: TGTGCCAGCAGTTTGATTCCGGGACATCAGGAAACCGGGGAGCTGTTTTTT. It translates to CASSLIPGHQETGELFF.

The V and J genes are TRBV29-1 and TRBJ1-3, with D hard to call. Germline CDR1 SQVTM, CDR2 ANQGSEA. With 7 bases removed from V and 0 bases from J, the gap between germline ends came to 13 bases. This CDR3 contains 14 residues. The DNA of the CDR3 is TGCAGCGCCGCACTCCAGGACTCTGGAAACACCATATATTTT. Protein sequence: CSAALQDSGNTIYF.